This T cell receptor beta chain was found in a study of shared clonotypes between healthy human individuals. Study-level points and caveats: Naive subsets generally exceeded memory subsets in estimated richness.

Deletions cut 3 bases from V and 6 bases from J, with 11 bases between. The CDR3 runs to 14 residues. In germline, CDR1 is LGHNA, CDR2 YNFKEQ. Genomic DNA (from each subset) was split evenly across several immunoSEQ plates. In the sorted-subset replicate PCRs, 200 ng DNA, around 30,000 T cell genomes, was used. Only in-frame clones appear in the TCRdb table, and some are missing; sequencing was by immunoSEQ multiplex PCR. Found here are some 2,100,000 clones, approximately 94% of them singletons; the top ten hold 1.7%. This clone was seen more than once but under ten times. What it binds is unknown. CD8 cells classed as naive were CD45RO-negative and positively selected for CCR7, excluding terminally differentiated effector memory CD45RA+ cells. Only Caucasian adults living in Nashville, Tennessee served as donors.

This TCR derives from a man younger than 35 in good health. Some clones in this sample may be carry-over from other donors' samples. The source material was naive CD8+ T cells from PBMCs. The chain combines TRBV4-2 with TRBJ2-2; maybe TRBD2 (5 bases). This chain's CDR3 is CASSQLPGSGELFF. The CDR3 DNA is TGTGCCAGCAGCCAGCTACCGGGGTCCGGGGAGCTGTTTTTT.